A selection of T cell receptor beta chains follows, all from one sample in a study of human T cells and chemical hapten exposure. MiXCR, applied by TCRdb to the RACE reads, yields one record per CDR3 protein. The data show 84,000 or so distinct CDR3 sequences, 8.5% seen once. The sequencing used whole blood, collected in connection with sensitization to the hapten diphenylcyclopropenone (DPC). The origin of the receptors is a man in his forties or fifties with alopecia areata. Some clones in this sample may be carry-over from other donors' samples. Each CDR3 is given with its conserved first and last residue. A D gene is named only where the DNA matches it firmly. Clone sizes are given selectively: once, few, many, or a class where the clone is expanded.

clone_size	j_call	d_call	v_call	cdr3_aa	cdr3_nt
few	TRBJ2-7	TRBD2	TRBV25-1	CASSLGTSGRAYEQYF	TGTGCCAGCAGTCTCGGGACTAGCGGGAGGGCCTACGAGCAGTACTTC
many	TRBJ1-2	NA	TRBV28	CASSHPTGINYGYTF	TGTGCCAGCAGTCACCCGACAGGAATTAACTATGGCTACACCTTC
few	TRBJ2-2	NA	TRBV25-1	CASRRESNTGELFF	TGTGCCAGCCGCCGGGAATCGAACACCGGGGAGCTGTTTTTT
many	TRBJ1-1	NA	TRBV10-3	CAISENHPMGITEAFF	TGTGCCATCAGTGAGAATCACCCCATGGGGATCACTGAAGCTTTCTTT
NA	TRBJ2-5	NA	TRBV7-2	CASSLVAKQETQYF	TGTGCCAGCAGCTTAGTGGCTAAACAAGAGACCCAGTACTTC
NA	TRBJ2-5	NA	TRBV11-2	CASSLFETQYF	TGTGCCAGCAGCCTATTCGAGACCCAGTACTTC
NA	TRBJ2-7	NA	TRBV6-1	CASSEGITPSYEQYF	TGTGCCAGCAGTGAAGGGATCACCCCCTCCTACGAGCAGTACTTC
few	TRBJ1-3	NA	TRBV7-2	CASSWDGGSGNTIYF	TGTGCCAGCAGTTGGGACGGTGGCTCTGGAAACACCATATATTTT
few	TRBJ1-4	NA	TRBV20-1	CSAREWADEKLFF	TGCAGTGCTAGAGAGTGGGCAGATGAAAAACTGTTTTTT
few	TRBJ2-1	NA	TRBV24-1	CATSDTSTSSYNEQFF	TGTGCCACCAGTGATACGAGTACGAGCTCCTACAATGAGCAGTTCTTC
few	TRBJ1-4	NA	TRBV6-5	CASSLVPNEKLFF	TGTGCCAGCAGCCTAGTCCCAAATGAAAAACTGTTTTTT
many	TRBJ2-3	NA	TRBV11-1	CASSLQSREVQDTQYF	TGTGCCAGCAGCTTACAATCCCGGGAAGTACAAGATACGCAGTATTTT
NA	TRBJ2-5	NA	TRBV24-1	CATASDKETQYF	TGTGCCACCGCCTCAGATAAAGAGACCCAGTACTTC
NA	TRBJ2-1	TRBD2	TRBV5-6	CASRPGLAIEQFF	TGTGCCAGCAGACCGGGACTAGCTATTGAGCAGTTCTTC
many	TRBJ1-3	NA	TRBV20-1	CSAGQPSSGNTIYF	TGCAGTGCTGGACAGCCGAGCTCTGGAAACACCATATATTTT
NA	TRBJ2-5	TRBD2	TRBV5-6	CASSHRTSGSETQYF	TGTGCCAGCAGCCACCGGACTAGCGGGAGTGAGACCCAGTACTTC
many	TRBJ2-1	NA	TRBV3-1	CASSQGSGTYNEQFF	TGTGCCAGCAGCCAAGGGAGCGGCACCTACAATGAGCAGTTCTTC
many	TRBJ1-6	TRBD1	TRBV14	CASSGSLDRANSPLHF	TGTGCCAGCAGCGGTTCGTTGGACAGGGCGAATTCACCCCTCCACTTT
many	TRBJ1-3	NA	TRBV18	CASSPQQGSGNTIYF	TGTGCCAGCTCACCACAGCAGGGCTCTGGAAACACCATATATTTT
few	TRBJ2-1	NA	TRBV7-2	CASSLWPPQYSYNEQFF	TGTGCCAGCAGCTTATGGCCGCCACAGTACTCCTACAATGAGCAGTTCTTC
many	TRBJ1-2	NA	TRBV28	CASSLRARTRGYTF	TGTGCCAGCAGTTTAAGGGCACGGACTAGAGGCTACACCTTC
NA	TRBJ2-3	TRBD2	TRBV20-1	CSASRGDRLDTQYF	TGCAGTGCGAGCCGGGGGGACCGTCTTGATACGCAGTATTTT
NA	TRBJ2-3	TRBD1	TRBV6-2/TRBV6-3	CATSPGQGKYF	TGTGCCACCTCTCCGGGACAGGGGAAGTATTTT
NA	TRBJ2-3	NA	TRBV11-3	CASSPPGQGGTDTQYF	TGTGCCAGCAGCCCGCCAGGACAAGGGGGCACAGATACGCAGTATTTT
NA	TRBJ2-3	TRBD2	TRBV2	CASSELAGVTDTQYF	TGTGCCAGCAGTGAACTAGCGGGGGTCACAGATACGCAGTATTTT
NA	TRBJ1-1	NA	TRBV27	CASRGLSNTEAFF	TGTGCCAGCAGGGGTCTATCGAACACTGAAGCTTTCTTT
NA	TRBJ2-3	NA	TRBV6-2/TRBV6-3	CASSYQQGGDTQYF	TGTGCCAGCAGTTACCAACAGGGAGGAGATACGCAGTATTTT
NA	TRBJ1-6	NA	TRBV5-1	CASSDATGAYNSPLHF	TGCGCCAGCAGCGACGCGACAGGCGCCTATAATTCACCCCTCCACTTT
many	TRBJ2-5	NA	TRBV6-6	CASRAQETQYF	TGTGCCAGCAGGGCTCAAGAGACCCAGTACTTC
few	TRBJ1-5	NA	TRBV3-1	CASSQLGQPQHF	TGTGCCAGCAGCCAACTAGGGCAGCCCCAGCATTTT
NA	TRBJ2-5	NA	TRBV3-1	CASSQDLEGAQYF	TGTGCCAGCAGCCAAGATCTCGAAGGGGCCCAGTACTTC
many	TRBJ1-2	NA	TRBV28	CASSLSGARSYGYTF	TGTGCCAGCAGTTTATCGGGGGCCCGATCCTATGGCTACACCTTC
few	TRBJ2-3	NA	TRBV28	CASSLGGDRSAQYF	TGTGCCAGCAGTTTAGGGGGGGACAGATCGGCGCAGTATTTT
few	TRBJ2-1	NA	TRBV28	CASRKTGTHPWFF	TGTGCCAGCAGAAAAACTGGGACGCATCCTTGGTTCTTC
few	TRBJ2-2	TRBD2	TRBV12-3/TRBV12-4	CASSFIAGVNGELFF	TGTGCCAGCAGTTTTATAGCGGGAGTGAACGGGGAGCTGTTTTTT
few	TRBJ2-3	TRBD2	TRBV2	CASSEAQLAGADTQYF	TGTGCCAGCAGTGAAGCGCAGCTAGCGGGAGCGGATACGCAGTATTTT
many	TRBJ2-3	TRBD2	TRBV20-1	CSQDGRAKDTQYF	TGCAGCCAAGACGGGAGGGCCAAAGATACGCAGTATTTT
many	TRBJ2-7	NA	TRBV25-1	CASSETLGEQYF	TGTGCCAGCAGTGAGACCCTCGGCGAGCAGTACTTC
NA	TRBJ2-5	NA	TRBV27	CASSLTRLKETQYF	TGTGCCAGCAGTTTAACCAGGCTGAAAGAGACCCAGTACTTC
many	TRBJ2-1	TRBD2	TRBV29-1	CSVGPMPGTSGRHEQFF	TGCAGCGTCGGTCCTATGCCCGGGACTAGCGGGAGGCATGAGCAGTTCTTC
many	TRBJ1-1	NA	TRBV29-1	CSVLTTEAFF	TGCAGCGTTTTGACCACTGAAGCTTTCTTT
few	TRBJ2-5	NA	TRBV2	CASSEAAAQYF	TGTGCCAGCAGTGAAGCGGCTGCCCAGTACTTC
few	TRBJ1-3	NA	TRBV3-1	CASSLLTGSTGNTIYF	TGTGCCAGCAGCCTTCTAACAGGGTCTACCGGAAACACCATATATTTT
NA	TRBJ2-3	TRBD2	TRBV2	CATRELAGPDTQYF	TGTGCCACCAGGGAACTAGCGGGCCCAGATACGCAGTATTTT